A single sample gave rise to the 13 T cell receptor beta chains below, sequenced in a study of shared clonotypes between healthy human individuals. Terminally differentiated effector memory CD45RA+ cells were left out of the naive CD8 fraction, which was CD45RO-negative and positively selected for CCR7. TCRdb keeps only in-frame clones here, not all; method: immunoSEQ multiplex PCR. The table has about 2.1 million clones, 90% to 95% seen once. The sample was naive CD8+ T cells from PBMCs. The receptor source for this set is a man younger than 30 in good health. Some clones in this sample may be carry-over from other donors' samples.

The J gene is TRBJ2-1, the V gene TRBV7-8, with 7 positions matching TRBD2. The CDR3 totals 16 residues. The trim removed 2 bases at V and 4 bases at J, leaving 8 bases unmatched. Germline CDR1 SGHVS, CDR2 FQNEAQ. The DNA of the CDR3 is TGTGCCAGCAGCTTAACCGGGCTAGCGGATTACAATGAGCAGTTCTTC. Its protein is CASSLTGLADYNEQFF.

DNA of the CDR3: TGCGCCAGCAGCCAAGTATTGGCGGGGACTAAGATGTTCTTC. Protein sequence: CASSQVLAGTKMFF. The chain recombines TRBV4-1 with TRBJ2-1; the match to TRBD2 covers 7 bases. CDR1 is MGHRA and CDR2 is YSYEKL in the germline V gene. The CDR3 covers 14 residues. V shed 1 base and J 15 bases; nucleotides not matched to a gene: 12.

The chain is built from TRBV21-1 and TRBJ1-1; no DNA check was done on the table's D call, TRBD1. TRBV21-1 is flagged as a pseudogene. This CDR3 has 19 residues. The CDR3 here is CASSAHGRGPGLVNTEAFF. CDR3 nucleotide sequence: TGTGCCAGCAGTGCCCACGGCAGGGGGCCCGGATTGGTGAACACTGAAGCTTTCTTT.

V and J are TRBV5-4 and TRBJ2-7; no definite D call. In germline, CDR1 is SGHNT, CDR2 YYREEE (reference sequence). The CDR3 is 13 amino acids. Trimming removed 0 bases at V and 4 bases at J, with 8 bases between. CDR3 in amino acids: CASSLGPEYEQYF. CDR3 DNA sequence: TGTGCCAGCAGCTTGGGCCCGGAATACGAGCAGTACTTC.

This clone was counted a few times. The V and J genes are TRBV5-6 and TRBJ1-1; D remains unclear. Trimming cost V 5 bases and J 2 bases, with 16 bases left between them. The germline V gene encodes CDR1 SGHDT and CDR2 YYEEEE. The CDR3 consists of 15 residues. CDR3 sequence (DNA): TGTGCCAGCAGGGTGGAGTCGGCATCCAACACTGAAGCTTTCTTT. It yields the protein CASRVESASNTEAFF.

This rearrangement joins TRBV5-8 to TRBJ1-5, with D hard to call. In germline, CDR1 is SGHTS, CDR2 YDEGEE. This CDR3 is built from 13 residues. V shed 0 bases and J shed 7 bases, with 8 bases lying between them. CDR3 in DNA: TGTGCCAGCAGCTTGGATTTCCCGCAGCCCCAGCATTTT. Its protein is CASSLDFPQPQHF.

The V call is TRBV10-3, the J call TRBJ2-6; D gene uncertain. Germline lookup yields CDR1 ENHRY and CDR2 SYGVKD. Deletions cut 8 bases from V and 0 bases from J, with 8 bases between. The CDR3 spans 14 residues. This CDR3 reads CAIESPSGANVLTF. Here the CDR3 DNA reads TGTGCCATCGAGTCCCCCTCTGGGGCCAACGTCCTGACTTTC.

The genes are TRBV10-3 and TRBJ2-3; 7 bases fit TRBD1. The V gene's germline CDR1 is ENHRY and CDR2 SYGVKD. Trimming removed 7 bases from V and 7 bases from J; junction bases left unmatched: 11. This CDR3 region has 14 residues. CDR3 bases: TGTGCCATCAAGGGGGCGGGTTGGGGAAATACGCAGTATTTT. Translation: CAIKGAGWGNTQYF.

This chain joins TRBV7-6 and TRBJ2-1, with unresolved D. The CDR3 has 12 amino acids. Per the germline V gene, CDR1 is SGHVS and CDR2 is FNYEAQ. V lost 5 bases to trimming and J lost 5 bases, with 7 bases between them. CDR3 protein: CASSLRDNEQFF. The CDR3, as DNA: TGTGCCAGCAGCCTGAGAGACAATGAGCAGTTCTTC.

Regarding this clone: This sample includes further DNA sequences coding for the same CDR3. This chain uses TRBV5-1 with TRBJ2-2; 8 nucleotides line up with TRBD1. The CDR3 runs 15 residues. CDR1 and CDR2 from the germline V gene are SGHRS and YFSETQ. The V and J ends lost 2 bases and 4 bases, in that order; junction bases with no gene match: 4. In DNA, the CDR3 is TGCGCCAGCAGCTTTAGGCAGGGGGCCACCGGGGAGCTGTTTTTT. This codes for CASSFRQGATGELFF.

CDR3 protein: CASSTRDGGNTEAFF. The CDR3 coding sequence is TGTGCCAGCAGTACCCGGGACGGCGGGAACACTGAAGCTTTCTTT. This chain connects TRBV6-6 to TRBJ1-1; D perhaps matches TRBD1 (5 bases). The germline V gene has CDR1 MNHNY and CDR2 SVGAGI (reference sequence). V lost 5 bases and J 1 base, leaving 14 bases between the germline ends. The length of the CDR3 is 15 residues.

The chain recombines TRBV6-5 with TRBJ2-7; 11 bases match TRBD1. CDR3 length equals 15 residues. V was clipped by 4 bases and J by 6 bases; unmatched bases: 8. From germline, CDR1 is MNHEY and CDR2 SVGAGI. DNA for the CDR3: TGTGCCAGCAGTTCTCACCCGGGACAGGGGGGCGAGCAGTACTTC. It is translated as CASSSHPGQGGEQYF.

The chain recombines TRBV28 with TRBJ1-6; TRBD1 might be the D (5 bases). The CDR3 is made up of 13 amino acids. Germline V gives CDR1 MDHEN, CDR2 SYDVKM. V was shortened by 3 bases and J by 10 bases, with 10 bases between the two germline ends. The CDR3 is CASSLGRGSPLHF. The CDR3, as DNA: TGTGCCAGCAGTTTGGGGAGGGGCTCACCCCTCCACTTT.